The clone carrying this T cell receptor (beta chain) was detected ten times or more. Germline V gene sequence: CDR1 LGHNT, CDR2 FRNRAP. The CDR3 spans 12 residues. The V gene lost 1 base and the J gene lost 6 bases, with 6 bases spanning the gap. The record originates from a study of blood T cell repertoires in COVID-19. Study-wide context: PBMCs, B-cell-depleted T cells, or T cells provided the cDNA or gDNA that made up the material.

In the authors' workflow: Counts of nucleated cells, estimated from reference gene primer amplification, were obtained. Repertoires were generated with immunoSEQ multiplex PCR, while TCRdb's copy carries only in-frame clones and drops some. Clone size and V and J calls were adopted from that table, with D and trimming inferred from the DNA. The repertoire holds over 130,000 clones, with 88% as singletons. Sequenced sample: peripheral blood. This chain connects TRBV12-5 to TRBJ1-2; D ambiguous. The TCR originated in a human donor in a cohort sampled during active COVID-19. CDR3: CASGLDTNGYTF. The CDR3 DNA follows: TGTGCTAGTGGTTTGGACACAAATGGCTACACCTTC.